This TCR beta chain was identified in a study of shared clonotypes between healthy human individuals. Several immunoSEQ plates held equal portions of the genomic DNA taken from each subset. In the study's own analysis: Filtering differed, since immunoSEQ gave only junction sequences and no quality scores. Sequenced by immunoSEQ multiplex PCR; TCRdb stores in-frame clones only, minus some. That table supplies the V and J calls and clone size; D and trimming were determined from the DNA. The table shows approximately 2,000,000 clones, with about 93% occurring only once. The naive CD8 population came from CD45RO-negative cells selected for CCR7, without terminally differentiated effector memory CD45RA+ cells. CDR1 and CDR2 from the germline V gene are LNHDA and SQIVND (reference sequence). With 5 bases clipped from V and 0 bases from J, the junction kept 4 bases outside the gene matches. The CDR3 runs 16 residues.

The chain links TRBV19 to TRBJ2-4, with 10 bases identical to TRBD1. The material sequenced was naive CD8+ T cells from PBMCs. The clonotype originates from a man aged 18 to 30 in good health. Some clones in this sample may be carry-over from other donors' samples. The CDR3 here is CASSDGTGVAKNIQYF. The CDR3 DNA reads TGTGCCAGTAGTGACGGGACAGGGGTAGCCAAAAACATTCAGTACTTC.